This entry lists 15 T cell receptor beta chains sequenced from one sample in a study of regulatory T cells in long-lasting Graves disease (dated by TCRdb to about 2021). The intended sense of this specimen's time point label: persistent/refractory GD, antithyroid drugs over 5 years with positive TRAb. For both TCR sequencing and RNA sequencing, RNA was extracted from PBMCs in TRIzol. Library method: multiplex PCR. Sequencing used an Illumina HiSeq 4000. TCR beta libraries were built with iRepertoire HTBI primers and Arm-PCR amplification of CDR3 regions. TCRdb's own reprocessing of the public reads used fastp at Q25 and MiXCR and kept productive beta chains. Each entry is one CDR3 protein sequence, shown with its most common DNA and genes. Present in this sample are about 460,000 distinct CDR3 sequences, roughly 23% of which were seen just once. The biggest ten clones account for approximately 14% of the sample.

The starting material was peripheral blood mononuclear cells (PBMCs), obtained when the disease was refractory, from a patient treated with antithyroid drugs. The receptors were sampled from a female donor with Graves disease.

The chain joins TRBV6-1 to TRBJ1-1; the D is unclear. The ends were cut back, 7 bases at V and 7 bases at J, with 16 bases in the middle. Germline V CDR1 and CDR2: MNHNS, SASEGT. CDR3 length: 13 residues. In DNA, the CDR3 is TGTGCCAGCAAACCTACAACGGGTTTTGAAGCTTTCTTT. This gives the protein CASKPTTGFEAFF.

In this sample, this clonotype turned up many times. The chain is built from TRBV6-9 and TRBJ2-7, with TRBD2 matching 7 bases. J gave up 6 bases and V 3 bases, and 8 bases lay outside the gene matches. The CDR3 is 14 residues long. CDR1 is MNHGY and CDR2 is SVAAGI in the germline V gene. The CDR3 bases are TGTGCCAGCAGTTACTTGGAGCCGGGGGGCGAGCAGTACTTC. Encoded protein: CASSYLEPGGEQYF.

The chain has TRBV7-9 and TRBJ2-6; 7 positions agree with TRBD2. V shed 5 bases, J shed 2 bases, and the junction held 15 bases outside the gene matches. Germline V gives CDR1 SEHNR, CDR2 FQNEAQ (reference sequence). This CDR3 is built from 19 residues. The CDR3 DNA reads TGTGCCAGCAGCCCTGAGGGTTGGCGGGGAGGGACTGGGGCCAACGTCCTGACTTTC. Translated, it gives CASSPEGWRGGTGANVLTF.

This chain joins TRBV7-9 and TRBJ1-4; no reliable D call. Germline V CDR1 and CDR2: SEHNR, FQNEAQ (reference sequence). Deletions cut 2 bases from V and 4 bases from J, with 11 bases between. CDR3 length: 15 residues. CDR3 coding DNA: TGTGCCAGCAGCTTACCTCAACAGTTTAATGAAAAACTGTTTTTT. Its protein is CASSLPQQFNEKLFF. The full variable domain, rest sourced from reference TRBV7-9 and TRBJ1-4, is DTGVSQNPRHKITKRGQNVTFRCDPISEHNRLYWYRQTLGQGPEFLTYFQNEAQLEKSRLLSDRFSAERPKGSFSTLEIQRTEQGDSAMYLCASSLPQQFNEKLFFGSGTQLSVL.

This clonotype was counted between two and nine times. The rearrangement joins TRBV2 to TRBJ1-6; 7 positions agree with TRBD1. The trim removed 6 bases at V and 6 bases at J, leaving 11 bases unmatched. Germline CDR1 and CDR2: SNHLY and FYNNEI. The CDR3 extends over 16 amino acids. The CDR3 DNA sequence: TGTGCCAGCAGCTTGACAGGGTCCATACTTAATTCACCCCTCCACTTT. Translated, it gives CASSLTGSILNSPLHF.

This clonotype was detected ten times or more. This chain uses TRBV12-3 or TRBV12-4 with TRBJ1-2, with TRBD1 as a possible D gene (6 bases). The ends were cut back, 6 bases at V and 4 bases at J, with 12 bases in the middle. The CDR3 runs 13 residues. Here the CDR3 reads CASSPATGYGYTF. In nucleotides, the CDR3 is TGTGCCAGCAGCCCGGCGACAGGCTATGGCTACACCTTC.

V is TRBV20-1 and J is TRBJ2-7, with no clear D. CDR1 and CDR2 (germline): DFQATT, SNEGSKA (reference sequence). CDR3 size: 13 residues. Trimming stripped 0 bases from V and 1 base from J, with 7 bases between. The CDR3 bases are TGCAGTGCTAGAGACAGGAAGTCCTACGAGCAGTACTTC. Translated, it gives CSARDRKSYEQYF.

This clonotype was observed a few times. This chain joins TRBV9 and TRBJ2-3; the D gene is possibly TRBD2 (6 bases). The germline CDR1 and CDR2 sequences are SGDLS and YYNGEE. CDR3 length: 14 residues. Trimming cost V 7 bases and J 0 bases, with 12 bases left between them. CDR3 in DNA: TGTGCCAGCGGGGCGGGATCTAGCACAGATACGCAGTATTTT. Protein product: CASGAGSSTDTQYF.

This clonotype was seen repeatedly, ten times or more. V gene TRBV7-2 combines with J gene TRBJ2-4, with TRBD1 as a possible D gene (5 bases). CDR3 length: 15 residues. CDR1 is SGHTA and CDR2 is FQGNSA in the germline V gene. Trimming shortened V by 7 bases and J by 2 bases, and 15 bases separated the two germline ends. The CDR3 sequence: CASTSSDSSKNIQYF. DNA of the CDR3: TGTGCCAGCACCTCAAGTGACAGCTCCAAAAACATTCAGTACTTC.

This clonotype was recorded at least ten times. V and J are TRBV10-3 and TRBJ2-5, with a weak D call TRBD1 (6 bases). The V gene's germline CDR1 is ENHRY and CDR2 SYGVKD. Trimming took 3 bases from V and 3 from J, leaving 8 bases between them. The CDR3 contains 13 residues. As DNA, the CDR3 is TGTGCCATCAGTGATACAGGGAAAGAGACCCAGTACTTC. Encoded protein: CAISDTGKETQYF.

J is TRBJ2-3 and V is TRBV12-3 or TRBV12-4; TRBD2 aligns across 7 bases. Trimming cost V 10 bases and J 1 base; bases outside gene matches: 11. The CDR3 sequence is 15 residues long. The CDR3 sequence is CAISRGLAGTDTQYF. The CDR3, as DNA: TGTGCCATTAGCCGTGGGCTAGCGGGCACAGATACGCAGTATTTT.

The chain joins TRBV3-1 to TRBJ1-1; TRBD1 might be the D (5 bases). Trimming shortened V by 3 bases and J by 1 base, and 15 bases separated the two germline ends. The CDR3 sequence is 16 residues long. Germline-derived CDR1 and CDR2 are LGHDT and YNNKEL (reference sequence). The CDR3 region is CASSHGASPTNTEAFF. CDR3 nucleotides: TGTGCCAGCAGCCATGGGGCCTCCCCCACGAACACTGAAGCTTTCTTT. The whole variable domain, filled in from reference TRBV3-1 and TRBJ1-1, reads DTAVSQTPKYLVTQMGNDKSIKCEQNLGHDTMYWYKQDSKKFLKIMFSYNNKELIINETVPNRFSPKSPDKAHLNLHINSLELGDSAVYFCASSHGASPTNTEAFFGQGTRLTVV.

The rearrangement links TRBV7-9 to TRBJ2-6; 8 bases fit TRBD1. The CDR3 loop spans 18 amino acids. J gave up 4 bases and V 1 base, and 9 bases lay outside the gene matches. The germline gives CDR1 SEHNR, CDR2 FQNEAQ (reference sequence). This CDR3 reads CASSLVYQGARGANVLTF. The CDR3 DNA reads TGTGCCAGCAGCTTAGTCTACCAGGGGGCGAGAGGGGCCAACGTCCTGACTTTC.

This sequence joins TRBV19 and TRBJ1-5; D not resolved. Trimming removed 7 bases from V and 11 bases from J, with 21 bases in between. Germline values: CDR1 LNHDA, CDR2 SQIVND (reference sequence). This CDR3 is built from 14 residues. CDR3 sequence: CASNNRRDAEAQHF. CDR3 nucleotides: TGTGCCAGTAACAACCGGAGAGACGCGGAAGCCCAGCATTTT. Based on the CDR3 plus reference TRBV19 and TRBJ1-5, the full variable domain is DGGITQSPKYLFRKEGQNVTLSCEQNLNHDAMYWYRQDPGQGLRLIYYSQIVNDFQKGDIAEGYSVSREKKESFPLTVTSAQKNPTAFYLCASNNRRDAEAQHFGDGTRLSIL.

The chain couples TRBV5-1 to TRBJ2-4; tentative D call: TRBD2 (7 bases). Germline assignment: CDR1 SGHRS and CDR2 YFSETQ. The CDR3 consists of 15 residues. The V end lost 1 base, the J end lost 8 bases, and 16 bases lay between the germline ends. CDR3 loop: CASSLWAGARDIQYF. The CDR3 coding sequence is TGCGCCAGCAGCTTGTGGGCGGGGGCGCGGGACATTCAGTACTTC.